The 32 T cell receptor beta chains listed next were all sequenced from one sample in a study of beta chain features in type 1 diabetes. Isolated RNA was reverse transcribed in full, so expressed TCRB transcripts were sequenced. Assay used: immunoSEQ multiplex PCR; TCRdb lists only in-frame clones, some missing. Of hundreds of thousands of clones detected, 15% to 19% appear once; the ten largest clones hold under 0.095%. Material: naive CD4+ T cells from blood. These receptors all stem from a man aged 18 to 30 in good health.

The chain carries TRBV2 and TRBJ2-3; 9 positions agree with TRBD1. The CDR3 sequence is 15 residues long. J gave up 0 bases and V 7 bases, and 5 bases lay outside the gene matches. The germline V gene encodes CDR1 SNHLY and CDR2 FYNNEI. CDR3 DNA: TGTGCCAGCACCGCGGACAGGGGAAGCACAGATACGCAGTATTTT. Its protein product is CASTADRGSTDTQYF.

The chain recombines TRBV14 with TRBJ2-5; a possible D gene is TRBD2 (5 bases). CDR1 SGHDN and CDR2 FVKESK come from the germline V gene. The CDR3 consists of 15 residues. V dropped 0 bases and J dropped 0 bases, with 8 bases sitting between them. CDR3: CASSQDLAYQETQYF. The CDR3 DNA reads TGTGCCAGCAGCCAAGATTTAGCGTACCAAGAGACCCAGTACTTC.

This clone came up a few times. The CDR3 DNA sequence: TGTGCCAGCAGCCAAATGACTCTGAACTATGGCGGCTACACCTTC. It encodes CASSQMTLNYGGYTF. The gene calls are TRBV4-2 and TRBJ1-2; no firm D call. Germline loops: CDR1 LGHNA, CDR2 YNFKEQ. The CDR3 has 15 amino acids. V lost 2 bases and J 8 bases, leaving 18 bases between the germline ends.

This chain joins TRBV1 and TRBJ2-7; TRBD1 reflects the table's D call only, with no check against the DNA. TRBV1 is a pseudogene locus. CDR3 length equals 14 residues. Here the CDR3 DNA reads TGCACCAGCAGCCAAGGACAGATTTCCTACGAGCAGTACTTC. This encodes CTSSQGQISYEQYF.

This clone has just a few counts. V is TRBV9 and J is TRBJ2-6, with 7 bases lining up with TRBD2. Trimming at V came to 0 bases and at J to 1 base, leaving 13 bases not matched to a gene. This CDR3 spans 20 amino acids. Germline V gene data show CDR1 as SGDLS and CDR2 as YYNGEE. CDR3 region: CASSVARGRVAPSGANVLTF. CDR3 sequence (DNA): TGTGCCAGCAGCGTAGCCCGAGGGAGGGTCGCTCCTTCTGGGGCCAACGTCCTGACTTTC.

This sequence joins TRBV7-9 and TRBJ1-5; 11 bases map to TRBD1. The CDR3 is made up of 19 amino acids. Trimming removed 4 bases from V and 1 base from J; junction bases left unmatched: 12. CDR1 and CDR2 from the germline V gene are SEHNR and FQNEAQ (reference sequence). CDR3 DNA sequence: TGTGCCAGCAGCTCCGGGCAGTGGACAGGGGGCAAGAGCAATCAGCCCCAGCATTTT. Its translation: CASSSGQWTGGKSNQPQHF.

The V gene is TRBV28, the J gene TRBJ2-3; 10 bases line up with TRBD2. The trim removed 4 bases at V and 7 bases at J, leaving 5 bases unmatched. CDR3 length equals 14 residues. Germline CDR1 is MDHEN and CDR2 is SYDVKM. The CDR3 region has the DNA TGTGCCAGCAGTTCTAGCGGGGGTTCTAATACGCAGTATTTT. Translating it yields CASSSSGGSNTQYF. The entire variable domain, with the rest obtained from reference TRBV28 and TRBJ2-3, is as follows: DVKVTQSSRYLVKRTGEKVFLECVQDMDHENMFWYRQDPGLGLRLIYFSYDVKMKEKGDIPEGYSVSREKKERFSLILESASTNQTSMYLCASSSSGGSNTQYFGPGTRLTVL.

The chain is built from TRBV28 and TRBJ1-6; D may be TRBD1 (5 bases). V dropped 6 bases and J dropped 12 bases, with 15 bases sitting between them. The CDR3 is 13 amino acids. Looked up from germline, CDR1 is MDHEN and CDR2 is SYDVKM. The CDR3 sequence: CASSQGHPLPLHF. CDR3 bases: TGTGCCAGCAGCCAAGGACACCCTTTACCCCTCCACTTT. Complete variable domain (other parts from reference TRBV28 and TRBJ1-6): DVKVTQSSRYLVKRTGEKVFLECVQDMDHENMFWYRQDPGLGLRLIYFSYDVKMKEKGDIPEGYSVSREKKERFSLILESASTNQTSMYLCASSQGHPLPLHFGNGTRLTVT.

As regards this clone: This specimen includes other DNA sequences encoding the same CDR3. This rearrangement joins TRBV18 to TRBJ2-5; D is ambiguous. This CDR3 is built from 12 residues. Looked up from germline, CDR1 is KGHSH and CDR2 is LQKENI. Trimming stripped 3 bases from V and 5 bases from J, with 7 bases between. The DNA of the CDR3 is TGTGCCAGCTCACCTAGAGAGGAGACCCAGTACTTC. This codes for CASSPREETQYF.

This clone has only a few counts. The V gene is TRBV7-6, the J gene TRBJ2-3; TRBD1 agrees at 7 bases. Looked up from germline, CDR1 is SGHVS and CDR2 is FNYEAQ. This CDR3 comprises 16 residues. Germline trimming cut 5 bases from V and 1 base from J; bases unmatched to any gene: 9. CDR3 region: CASSPTYRGRTDTQYF. The CDR3, as DNA: TGTGCCAGCAGCCCTACCTACAGGGGACGCACAGATACGCAGTATTTT.

This clone was found many times. V gene TRBV5-1 combines with J gene TRBJ2-7; weak D call: TRBD1 (5 bases). V shed 5 bases and J shed 2 bases, with 11 bases lying between them. The CDR3 runs to 13 residues. CDR1 SGHRS and CDR2 YFSETQ come from the germline V gene. The CDR3 sequence: CASSGAETYEQYF. DNA of the CDR3: TGCGCCAGCAGTGGGGCGGAGACCTACGAGCAGTACTTC.

This clone was counted between two and nine times. The chain is built from TRBV7-3 and TRBJ2-1; D may correspond to TRBD1 or TRBD2 (7 bases each). The germline V gene encodes CDR1 SGHTA and CDR2 FQGTGA. Trimming cost V 4 bases and J 7 bases, with 20 bases left between them. The CDR3 extends over 16 amino acids. The CDR3 nucleotides are TGTGCCAGCAGCTCCATGGGGGGGACAGCTTTGAATGAGCAGTTCTTC. It yields the protein CASSSMGGTALNEQFF.

V gene TRBV6-5 combines with J gene TRBJ1-1, with D unclear. This CDR3 spans 13 amino acids. CDR1 and CDR2 from the germline V gene are MNHEY and SVGAGI. Between the trimmed V and J ends, which lost 2 bases and 7 bases, there was a span of 11 bases. This CDR3 is CASSYRLGFEAFF. Written as DNA, the CDR3 is TGTGCCAGCAGTTACAGGTTGGGGTTTGAAGCTTTCTTT.

The chain combines TRBV2 with TRBJ2-7; D gene unclear. The germline V gene has CDR1 SNHLY and CDR2 FYNNEI. Trimming cost V 3 bases and J 6 bases, with 6 bases left between them. The CDR3 loop spans 11 amino acids. CDR3 bases: TGTGCCAGCAGTGAGGTGTCCGAGCAGTACTTC. This codes for CASSEVSEQYF.

This clone was detected a few times. This chain links TRBV4-2 with TRBJ2-6; no reliable D call. The CDR3 length is 15 residues. Germline-derived CDR1 and CDR2 are LGHNA and YNFKEQ. V was clipped by 3 bases and J by 0 bases, with 6 bases between them. The CDR3 DNA reads TGTGCCAGCAGCCAGGCGCACTCTGGGGCCAACGTCCTGACTTTC. As protein: CASSQAHSGANVLTF.

The gene calls are TRBV7-8 and TRBJ2-1; 11 bases align to TRBD2. The CDR3 has 15 amino acids. Germline assignment: CDR1 SGHVS and CDR2 FQNEAQ. The V and J ends lost 7 bases and 5 bases, in that order; junction bases with no gene match: 7. As DNA, the CDR3 is TGTGCCAGCAATTTAGCGGGAGGGCCCGACAATGAGCAGTTCTTC. It yields the protein CASNLAGGPDNEQFF.

V gene TRBV7-3 combines with J gene TRBJ2-6, with a weak D call TRBD2 (5 bases). V shed 5 bases and J shed 0 bases, with 11 bases lying between them. The CDR3 is 16 amino acids. Germline values: CDR1 SGHTA, CDR2 FQGTGA. CDR3 amino acids: CASSPSGSSGANVLTF. DNA for the CDR3: TGTGCCAGCAGCCCCAGTGGGAGCTCTGGGGCCAACGTCCTGACTTTC.

The genes are TRBV6-1 and TRBJ2-2, with D perhaps given as TRBD1 or TRBD2 (5 bases each). V was clipped by 4 bases and J by 4 bases, with 13 bases between them. CDR3 length: 15 residues. Per germline, CDR1 MNHNS and CDR2 SASEGT. CDR3 nucleotides: TGTGCCAGCAGTGTCTGGGGGAGTCCCACCGGGGAGCTGTTTTTT. It is translated as CASSVWGSPTGELFF.

In DNA, the CDR3 is TGCGCCAGCAGCCCTCCGGGACAGGGGTCGCAAGCTTTCTTT. This encodes CASSPPGQGSQAFF. The chain has TRBV5-1 and TRBJ1-1, with 10 bases aligning to TRBD1. Germline CDR1 and CDR2: SGHRS and YFSETQ. The CDR3 spans 14 residues. V was clipped by 4 bases and J by 9 bases; unmatched bases: 9.

The genes are TRBV28 and TRBJ2-1; TRBD1 matches 8 bases. CDR1 and CDR2 from the germline V gene are MDHEN and SYDVKM. This CDR3 has 16 amino acids. V lost 6 bases to trimming and J lost 4 bases; unmatched junction nucleotides: 11. Written as DNA, the CDR3 is TGTGCCAGCAGCTATAGTTTCAGGGGGCTTTACAATGAGCAGTTCTTC. This codes for CASSYSFRGLYNEQFF.

J is TRBJ2-7 and V is TRBV7-3, with 8 bases identical to TRBD1. CDR3 length: 13 residues. Germline values: CDR1 SGHTA, CDR2 FQGTGA. Trimming at V came to 5 bases and at J to 5 bases, leaving 5 bases not matched to a gene. The CDR3 coding sequence is TGTGCCAGCAGCCGGGGACAGGCCGACGAGCAGTACTTC. Its translation: CASSRGQADEQYF. The variable domain in full, with the rest retrieved from reference TRBV7-3 and TRBJ2-7, is GAGVSQTPSNKVTEKGKYVELRCDPISGHTALYWYRQSLGQGPEFLIYFQGTGAADDSGLPNDRFFAVRPEGSVSTLKIQRTERGDSAVYLCASSRGQADEQYFGPGTRLTVT.

The chain uses TRBV18 and TRBJ2-1, with D hard to call. The ends were cut back, 2 bases at V and 6 bases at J, with 2 bases in the middle. This CDR3 comprises 11 residues. Germline lookup yields CDR1 KGHSH and CDR2 LQKENI. The CDR3, as DNA: TGTGCCAGCTCACCAGTCAATGAGCAGTTCTTC. Protein product: CASSPVNEQFF.

This clone was recorded a few times. The chain links TRBV5-4 to TRBJ2-2; D is ambiguous. CDR1 is SGHNT, CDR2 YYREEE, per germline (reference sequence). V was cut by 3 bases and J by 2 bases, with 11 bases left in between. The length of the CDR3 is 15 residues. The CDR3 region is CASSSQLGNTGELFF. The CDR3 region has the DNA TGTGCCAGCAGCTCCCAACTGGGAAACACCGGGGAGCTGTTTTTT.

This chain uses TRBV21-1 with TRBJ2-5. TRBV21-1 is a recognized pseudogene. The CDR3 extends over 13 amino acids. The CDR3 DNA is TGTGCCAGCAGCAGCCCGTACCAAGAGACCCAGTACTTC. Translation gives CASSSPYQETQYF.

The chain joins TRBV7-2 to TRBJ1-4; D remains unclear. The CDR3 spans 15 residues. The germline CDR1 and CDR2 sequences are SGHTA and FQGNSA. V was trimmed by 1 base and J by 5 bases, leaving 11 bases between them. CDR3 DNA sequence: TGTGCCAGCAGCTTAGTACGGGGATCAAATGAAAAACTGTTTTTT. This sequence encodes CASSLVRGSNEKLFF.

This clone was seen only a few times. The chain employs TRBV15 and TRBJ1-5; 8 bases fit TRBD1. The CDR3 length is 16 residues. The germline gives CDR1 LNHNV, CDR2 YYDKDF (reference sequence). Losses at the gene ends were 1 base for V and 7 bases for J; bases not matched to a gene: 9. The CDR3: CATSRGDRGEGQPQHF. DNA of the CDR3: TGTGCCACCAGCAGAGGAGACAGGGGAGAGGGCCAGCCCCAGCATTTT. The variable domain in full, completed from reference TRBV15 and TRBJ1-5, reads DAMVIQNPRYQVTQFGKPVTLSCSQTLNHNVMYWYQQKSSQAPKLLFHYYDKDFNNEADTPDNFQSRRPNTSFCFLDIRSPGLGDTAMYLCATSRGDRGEGQPQHFGDGTRLSIL.

The chain uses TRBV6-5 and TRBJ2-5; the D is unclear. The CDR3 has 15 amino acids. With 4 bases removed from V and 7 bases from J, the gap between germline ends came to 19 bases. Germline loops: CDR1 MNHEY, CDR2 SVGAGI. The CDR3 sequence: CASSSTPGPVRTQYF. CDR3 nucleotide sequence: TGTGCCAGCAGTTCCACACCGGGTCCTGTTAGGACCCAGTACTTC.

The chain uses TRBV5-1 and TRBJ2-1, with D perhaps matching TRBD2 (5 bases). The CDR3 runs to 16 residues. V was clipped by 2 bases and J by 5 bases, with 17 bases between them. Germline assignment: CDR1 SGHRS and CDR2 YFSETQ. DNA of the CDR3: TGCGCCAGCAGCTTAAGAAGTGGACTCGCCCACAATGAGCAGTTCTTC. Its translation: CASSLRSGLAHNEQFF.

The rearrangement links TRBV4-3 to TRBJ1-1; TRBD1 might be the D (6 bases). The CDR3 extends over 12 amino acids. Germline CDR1 LGHNA, CDR2 YSLEER. Trimming removed 8 bases from V and 7 bases from J, with 14 bases in between. CDR3 nucleotide sequence: TGCGCCAGCTGCACAGGGCTCGGTGAAGCTTTCTTT. Its protein product is CASCTGLGEAFF.

This clone was counted a few times. This chain connects TRBV5-6 to TRBJ2-5, with D possibly being TRBD1 or TRBD2 (5 bases each). CDR3 length: 14 amino acids. The germline CDR1 and CDR2 sequences are SGHDT and YYEEEE. Trimming took 2 bases from V and 5 from J, leaving 13 bases between them. The CDR3 nucleotides are TGTGCCAGCAGCTTCGGACATTCGGGGGAGACCCAGTACTTC. This gives the protein CASSFGHSGETQYF.

This clone was seen a few times. The chain uses TRBV18 and TRBJ1-2; no definite D call. The CDR3 extends over 12 amino acids. Per the germline V gene, CDR1 is KGHSH and CDR2 is LQKENI. Trimming took off 3 bases at V and 8 bases at J, with 10 bases between the two ends. Written as DNA, the CDR3 is TGTGCCAGCTCACCTCCCTCCCGGGGCTACACCTTC. This gives the protein CASSPPSRGYTF.

This clone was counted only a few times. J is TRBJ2-7 and V is TRBV21-1; the D call TRBD1 from the table was never checked on the DNA. TRBV21-1 is recorded as a pseudogene. The CDR3 length is 11 residues. CDR3 nucleotide sequence: TGTGCCAGCAACCAGGCCTCCGAGCAGTACTTC. It specifies CASNQASEQYF.